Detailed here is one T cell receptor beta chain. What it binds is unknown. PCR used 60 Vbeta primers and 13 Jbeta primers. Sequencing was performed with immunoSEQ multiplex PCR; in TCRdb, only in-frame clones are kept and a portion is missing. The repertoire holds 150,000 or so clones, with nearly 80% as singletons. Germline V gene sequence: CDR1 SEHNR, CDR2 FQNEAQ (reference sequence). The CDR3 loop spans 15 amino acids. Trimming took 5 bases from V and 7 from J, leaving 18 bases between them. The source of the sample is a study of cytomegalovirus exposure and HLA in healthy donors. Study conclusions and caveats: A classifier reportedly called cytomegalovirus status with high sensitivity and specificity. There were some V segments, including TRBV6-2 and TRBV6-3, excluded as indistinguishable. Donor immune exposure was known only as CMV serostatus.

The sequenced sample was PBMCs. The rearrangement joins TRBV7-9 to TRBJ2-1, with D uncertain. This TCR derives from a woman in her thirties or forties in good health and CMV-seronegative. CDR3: CASSHPPKVGNEQFF. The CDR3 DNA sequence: TGTGCCAGCAGCCACCCGCCAAAAGTCGGGAATGAGCAGTTCTTC.